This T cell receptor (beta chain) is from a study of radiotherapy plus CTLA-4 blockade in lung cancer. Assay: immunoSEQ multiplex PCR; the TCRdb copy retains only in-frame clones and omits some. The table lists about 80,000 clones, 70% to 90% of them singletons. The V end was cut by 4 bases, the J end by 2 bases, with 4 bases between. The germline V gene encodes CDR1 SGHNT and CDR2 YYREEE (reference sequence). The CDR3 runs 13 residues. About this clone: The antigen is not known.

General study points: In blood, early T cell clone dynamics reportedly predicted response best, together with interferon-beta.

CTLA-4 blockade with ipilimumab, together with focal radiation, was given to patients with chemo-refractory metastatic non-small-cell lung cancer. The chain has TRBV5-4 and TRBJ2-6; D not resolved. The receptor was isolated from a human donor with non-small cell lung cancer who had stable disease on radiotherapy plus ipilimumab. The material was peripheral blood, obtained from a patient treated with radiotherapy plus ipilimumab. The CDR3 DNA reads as TGTGCCAGCAGCGACCCTGGGGCCAACGTCCTGACTTTC. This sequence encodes CASSDPGANVLTF.